This TCR beta chain was documented in a study of CD8+CD57+ T cells in acquired aplastic anemia. Background on the study: Isolated CD4+ and CD8+ cells, once sorted, yielded DNA averaging about 3.1 ug.

Overall study findings and caveats: Patients and controls had CD8+ Simpson's diversity values that were not significantly distinct.

Genomic DNA constituted the template upon which TCR beta VDJ and CDR3 profiling was performed. TCRdb passed the reads through MiXCR, listing each CDR3 protein once. The sample holds approximately 260,000 distinct CDR3 sequences; 65% to 90% are singletons and the top ten take about two fifths. Patients chosen for sequencing had shown CD8+CD57+ cell expansion by flow cytometry. This clonotype was recorded at least ten times. The antigen remains unidentified. The V end was cut by 3 bases, the J end by 5 bases, with 10 bases between. CDR1 is LGHNA and CDR2 is YSLEER in the germline V gene. The CDR3 is 13 residues long.

The clonotype was recovered from a human donor with aplastic anemia. The V gene is TRBV4-3, the J gene TRBJ2-5, with a weak D call TRBD1 (5 bases). The sample taken for sequencing was sorted CD4+, CD8+, or CD8+CD57+ T cells (not recorded which) from PBMCs. CDR3 amino acids: CASSHDRQETQYF. DNA for the CDR3: TGCGCCAGCAGCCACGACAGACAGGAGACCCAGTACTTC.